The rows below give T cell receptor beta chains drawn from one sample of a study of OX40 agonist ivuxolimab in advanced cancers. This table comes from immunoSEQ multiplex PCR, and its TCRdb copy is limited to in-frame clones, with some not included. Of over 70,000 clones detected, roughly 82% appear once; the ten largest clones hold about 6.9%. The specimen comprised CD4+ or CD8+ T cells sorted from blood, sampled in a trial of the OX40 agonist ivuxolimab. These receptors were taken from an adult with an advanced solid tumor such as melanoma, head and neck, liver or kidney cancer. Both conserved end residues are part of each CDR3. Each record gives: clone size, V gene, J gene, D gene, CDR3 protein, CDR3 DNA. D genes are given only for firm matches. The size entry is marked missing in some rows and otherwise reads once, few, many or a size class.

clone size: NA; V gene: TRBV5-4; J gene: TRBJ1-3; D gene: NA; CDR3 protein: CASSVQGNTIYF; CDR3 DNA: TGTGCCAGCAGCGTACAGGGAAACACCATATATTTT
clone size: NA; V gene: TRBV5-8; J gene: TRBJ2-7; D gene: NA; CDR3 protein: CASSPRLEQYF; CDR3 DNA: TGTGCCAGCAGCCCTAGACTCGAGCAGTACTTC
clone size: NA; V gene: TRBV7-9; J gene: TRBJ2-1; D gene: NA; CDR3 protein: CASSYRNNEQFF; CDR3 DNA: TGTGCCAGCAGCTATCGCAACAATGAGCAGTTCTTC
clone size: NA; V gene: TRBV7-3; J gene: TRBJ2-3; D gene: TRBD2; CDR3 protein: CASSFSGSRPDTQYF; CDR3 DNA: TGTGCCAGCAGCTTTAGCGGGTCAAGGCCAGATACGCAGTATTTT
clone size: NA; V gene: TRBV30; J gene: TRBJ1-1; D gene: NA; CDR3 protein: CAWSMGGAGTEAFF; CDR3 DNA: TGTGCCTGGAGTATGGGGGGGGCAGGCACTGAAGCTTTCTTT
clone size: NA; V gene: TRBV5-4; J gene: TRBJ2-5; D gene: NA; CDR3 protein: CASSSLGVQETQYF; CDR3 DNA: TGTGCCAGCAGCTCTCTAGGGGTTCAAGAGACCCAGTACTTC
clone size: few; V gene: TRBV2; J gene: TRBJ1-1; D gene: NA; CDR3 protein: CASRPPGDTEAFF; CDR3 DNA: TGTGCCAGCAGGCCCCCAGGCGATACTGAAGCTTTCTTT
clone size: NA; V gene: TRBV6-6; J gene: TRBJ2-7; D gene: TRBD1; CDR3 protein: CATSRGHYEQYF; CDR3 DNA: TGTGCCACCTCAAGGGGGCATTACGAGCAGTACTTC
clone size: NA; V gene: TRBV5-1; J gene: TRBJ2-1; D gene: TRBD2; CDR3 protein: CASSLRGDKQFF; CDR3 DNA: TGCGCCAGCAGCTTGCGGGGGGATAAGCAGTTCTTC
clone size: NA; V gene: TRBV9; J gene: TRBJ2-1; D gene: NA; CDR3 protein: CASSPSSGLLNEQFF; CDR3 DNA: TGTGCCAGCAGCCCAAGTTCGGGCCTGCTGAATGAGCAGTTCTTC
clone size: NA; V gene: TRBV5-1; J gene: TRBJ2-1; D gene: TRBD1; CDR3 protein: CASSFRDRGLGEQFF; CDR3 DNA: TGCGCCAGCAGCTTCCGGGACAGGGGACTGGGTGAGCAGTTCTTC
clone size: NA; V gene: TRBV9; J gene: TRBJ2-1; D gene: TRBD1; CDR3 protein: CASSPRQGLGYNEQFF; CDR3 DNA: TGTGCCAGCAGCCCTCGACAGGGATTGGGGTACAATGAGCAGTTCTTC
clone size: NA; V gene: TRBV7-2; J gene: TRBJ2-3; D gene: NA; CDR3 protein: CASSAPGFDTQYF; CDR3 DNA: TGTGCCAGCAGCGCCCCTGGGTTCGATACGCAGTATTTT
clone size: NA; V gene: TRBV6-5; J gene: TRBJ1-5; D gene: NA; CDR3 protein: CATTDGFGNQPQHF; CDR3 DNA: TGTGCCACCACCGACGGGTTTGGGAATCAGCCCCAGCATTTT
clone size: NA; V gene: TRBV7-8; J gene: TRBJ2-7; D gene: NA; CDR3 protein: CASSLGRQSYEQYF; CDR3 DNA: TGTGCCAGCAGCTTAGGAAGACAGTCCTACGAGCAGTACTTC
clone size: once; V gene: TRBV29-1; J gene: TRBJ2-7; D gene: NA; CDR3 protein: CSVSGRNYEQYF; CDR3 DNA: TGCAGCGTTTCAGGTCGAAACTACGAGCAGTACTTC
clone size: NA; V gene: TRBV30; J gene: TRBJ2-7; D gene: TRBD2; CDR3 protein: CAWTPGLANLVSYEQYF; CDR3 DNA: TGTGCCTGGACCCCGGGACTAGCGAATTTGGTTTCCTACGAGCAGTACTTC
clone size: NA; V gene: TRBV7-9; J gene: TRBJ1-3; D gene: NA; CDR3 protein: CASSLRGLEGNTIYF; CDR3 DNA: TGTGCCAGCAGCTTACGGGGATTGGAAGGAAACACCATATATTTT
clone size: NA; V gene: TRBV11-3; J gene: TRBJ1-1; D gene: NA; CDR3 protein: CASSQRYGGNTEAFF; CDR3 DNA: TGTGCCAGCAGCCAACGCTACGGGGGGAACACTGAAGCTTTCTTT
clone size: NA; V gene: TRBV7-3; J gene: TRBJ1-1; D gene: TRBD1; CDR3 protein: CASSRDRADTEAFF; CDR3 DNA: TGTGCCAGCAGTCGGGACAGGGCGGACACTGAAGCTTTCTTT
clone size: few; V gene: TRBV7-9; J gene: TRBJ2-1; D gene: NA; CDR3 protein: CASSFGTPNNEQFF; CDR3 DNA: TGTGCCAGCAGCTTTGGTACTCCCAACAATGAGCAGTTCTTC
clone size: NA; V gene: TRBV6-5; J gene: TRBJ2-7; D gene: NA; CDR3 protein: CASGGGGSYEQYF; CDR3 DNA: TGTGCCAGCGGTGGCGGCGGCTCCTACGAGCAGTACTTC
clone size: NA; V gene: TRBV5-1; J gene: TRBJ1-1; D gene: TRBD1; CDR3 protein: CASLAGTGLNTEAFF; CDR3 DNA: TGCGCCAGCCTGGCCGGGACAGGTTTGAACACTGAAGCTTTCTTT
clone size: NA; V gene: TRBV18; J gene: TRBJ2-4; D gene: TRBD2; CDR3 protein: CASSPPGLAGIAKNIQYF; CDR3 DNA: TGTGCCAGCTCACCACCTGGACTAGCGGGAATAGCCAAAAACATTCAGTACTTC
clone size: NA; V gene: TRBV7-6; J gene: TRBJ2-7; D gene: NA; CDR3 protein: CASSLGTGVNYEQYF; CDR3 DNA: TGTGCCAGCAGCTTAGGGACGGGAGTCAACTACGAGCAGTACTTC
clone size: NA; V gene: TRBV21-1; J gene: TRBJ2-7; D gene: NA; CDR3 protein: CASSTTWTGGRYEQYF; CDR3 DNA: TGTGCCAGCAGCACGACTTGGACAGGTGGTAGATACGAGCAGTACTTC
clone size: NA; V gene: TRBV11-2; J gene: TRBJ1-1; D gene: NA; CDR3 protein: CASSLAHGLAEAFF; CDR3 DNA: TGTGCCAGCAGCTTAGCCCACGGGCTCGCTGAAGCTTTCTTT
clone size: NA; V gene: TRBV4-2; J gene: TRBJ1-5; D gene: NA; CDR3 protein: CASSQDPGGNRGQPQHF; CDR3 DNA: TGTGCCAGCAGCCAAGATCCCGGGGGGAATAGAGGACAGCCCCAGCATTTT
clone size: NA; V gene: TRBV2; J gene: TRBJ2-7; D gene: TRBD2; CDR3 protein: CASSVVGGYEQYF; CDR3 DNA: TGTGCCAGCAGTGTTGTGGGGGGGTACGAGCAGTACTTC
clone size: NA; V gene: TRBV5-5; J gene: TRBJ2-7; D gene: NA; CDR3 protein: CASSSPYEQYF; CDR3 DNA: TGTGCCAGCAGTTCGCCCTACGAGCAGTACTTC
clone size: NA; V gene: TRBV5-6; J gene: TRBJ2-7; D gene: TRBD1; CDR3 protein: CASSWGQGPNEQYF; CDR3 DNA: TGTGCCAGCAGCTGGGGACAGGGACCAAACGAGCAGTACTTC
clone size: NA; V gene: TRBV7-2; J gene: TRBJ2-5; D gene: NA; CDR3 protein: CASSLGPGETQYF; CDR3 DNA: TGTGCCAGCAGCTTAGGCCCGGGGGAGACCCAGTACTTC
clone size: NA; V gene: TRBV7-2; J gene: TRBJ2-5; D gene: NA; CDR3 protein: CASSLQRQETQYF; CDR3 DNA: TGTGCCAGCAGCCTCCAGCGCCAAGAGACCCAGTACTTC
clone size: NA; V gene: TRBV18; J gene: TRBJ2-1; D gene: TRBD1; CDR3 protein: CASSPMTGASSYNEQFF; CDR3 DNA: TGTGCCAGCTCACCGATGACAGGGGCCAGCTCCTACAATGAGCAGTTCTTC
clone size: NA; V gene: TRBV7-3; J gene: TRBJ1-1; D gene: NA; CDR3 protein: CASSSDWNTEAFF; CDR3 DNA: TGTGCCAGCAGCTCGGACTGGAACACTGAAGCTTTCTTT
clone size: NA; V gene: TRBV5-1; J gene: TRBJ2-1; D gene: NA; CDR3 protein: CASSLGLVLYLEQFF; CDR3 DNA: TGCGCCAGCAGCTTGGGGTTAGTTCTGTATCTTGAGCAGTTCTTC
clone size: few; V gene: TRBV18; J gene: TRBJ1-1; D gene: NA; CDR3 protein: CASSPLGQGEAFF; CDR3 DNA: TGTGCCAGCTCACCACTGGGACAAGGTGAAGCTTTCTTT
clone size: NA; V gene: TRBV30; J gene: TRBJ1-1; D gene: NA; CDR3 protein: CAWSVSLGGYMNTEAFF; CDR3 DNA: TGTGCCTGGAGTGTATCTTTGGGGGGATATATGAACACTGAAGCTTTCTTT
clone size: NA; V gene: TRBV18; J gene: TRBJ1-1; D gene: NA; CDR3 protein: CASSPAGNTEAFF; CDR3 DNA: TGTGCCAGCTCACCAGCGGGAAACACTGAAGCTTTCTTT
clone size: NA; V gene: TRBV7-3; J gene: TRBJ1-1; D gene: NA; CDR3 protein: CASSFQQNTEAFF; CDR3 DNA: TGTGCCAGCAGCTTTCAGCAGAACACTGAAGCTTTCTTT
clone size: NA; V gene: TRBV29-1; J gene: TRBJ2-7; D gene: TRBD1; CDR3 protein: CSVEWDRGTYEQYF; CDR3 DNA: TGCAGCGTTGAATGGGACAGGGGTACCTACGAGCAGTACTTC
clone size: NA; V gene: TRBV30; J gene: TRBJ1-1; D gene: NA; CDR3 protein: CAWSPRGADTEAFF; CDR3 DNA: TGTGCCTGGAGTCCCCGGGGGGCGGACACTGAAGCTTTCTTT
clone size: NA; V gene: TRBV6-5; J gene: TRBJ1-2; D gene: NA; CDR3 protein: CASSYQGPSYGYTF; CDR3 DNA: TGTGCCAGCAGTTACCAGGGTCCCTCCTATGGCTACACCTTC
clone size: NA; V gene: TRBV6-5; J gene: TRBJ1-5; D gene: NA; CDR3 protein: CASTRDTSSNQPQHF; CDR3 DNA: TGTGCCAGCACCAGGGACACCTCGAGCAATCAGCCCCAGCATTTT
clone size: NA; V gene: TRBV21-1; J gene: TRBJ1-5; D gene: NA; CDR3 protein: CASSKRSRGTGGDRPNQPQHF; CDR3 DNA: TGTGCCAGCAGCAAAAGGTCACGCGGGACAGGGGGCGATCGACCCAATCAGCCCCAGCATTTT
clone size: NA; V gene: TRBV28; J gene: TRBJ1-5; D gene: NA; CDR3 protein: CASSDPRGYDQPQHF; CDR3 DNA: TGTGCCAGCAGTGACCCTCGCGGCTACGATCAGCCCCAGCATTTT
clone size: NA; V gene: TRBV6-6; J gene: TRBJ2-7; D gene: TRBD1; CDR3 protein: CASSAAGGSFYEQYF; CDR3 DNA: TGTGCCAGCAGTGCCGCAGGGGGATCCTTCTACGAGCAGTACTTC
clone size: NA; V gene: TRBV5-6; J gene: TRBJ2-7; D gene: NA; CDR3 protein: CASSLVRDPYEQYF; CDR3 DNA: TGTGCCAGCAGCTTGGTTAGGGACCCCTACGAGCAGTACTTC
clone size: NA; V gene: TRBV18; J gene: TRBJ1-5; D gene: NA; CDR3 protein: CASSPGGGGQPQHF; CDR3 DNA: TGTGCCAGCTCACCAGGGGGCGGTGGGCAGCCCCAGCATTTT
clone size: NA; V gene: TRBV15; J gene: TRBJ2-1; D gene: TRBD2; CDR3 protein: CATSKASGSNEQFF; CDR3 DNA: TGTGCCACCAGCAAGGCTAGCGGGAGCAATGAGCAGTTCTTC